Presented here are 28 T cell receptor beta chains from one specimen sequenced in a study of blood T cell repertoires in COVID-19. This table comes from immunoSEQ multiplex PCR, and its TCRdb copy is limited to in-frame clones, with some not included. The sample includes 25,000 to 30,000 clones, roughly 84% seen only once; the top ten take more than 15%. Sequencing was carried out using peripheral blood. Receptors were obtained from a man between 70 and 80 years old with active COVID-19.

V usage is TRBV10-1 and J usage is TRBJ2-7; 8 bases line up with TRBD1. Trimming took 7 bases from V and 4 from J; bases not matched to a gene: 9. CDR3 length equals 14 residues. CDR1 is WNHNN, CDR2 SYGVQD, per germline (reference sequence). CDR3: CASTGQGNSYEQYF. The CDR3 DNA is TGCGCCAGCACCGGACAGGGAAATTCGTACGAGCAGTACTTC.

This clone appeared a few times. The chain joins TRBV5-1 to TRBJ1-6, with 8 bases aligning to TRBD1. V gave up 0 bases and J gave up 6 bases; unmatched junction bases: 8. Germline V gene lookup returns CDR1 SGHRS and CDR2 YFSETQ. The CDR3 consists of 17 residues. The DNA for the CDR3 is TGCGCCAGCAGCTTGGTACCATTGGGACAGGCTAATTCACCCCTCCACTTT. This translates into CASSLVPLGQANSPLHF.

The V and J genes are TRBV5-6 and TRBJ2-1; 9 bases line up with TRBD1. J lost 7 bases, V lost 2 bases, and 7 bases had no gene match. Germline V gene lookup returns CDR1 SGHDT and CDR2 YYEEEE. This CDR3 has 15 amino acids. This CDR3 is CASSLRSGTGNEQFF. CDR3 DNA: TGTGCCAGCAGCTTACGTTCCGGGACAGGGAATGAGCAGTTCTTC. The full variable domain, with the rest looked up from reference TRBV5-6 and TRBJ2-1, is DAGVTQSPTHLIKTRGQQVTLRCSPKSGHDTVSWYQQALGQGPQFIFQYYEEEERQRGNFPDRFSGHQFPNYSSELNVNALLLGDSALYLCASSLRSGTGNEQFFGPGTRLTVL.

The chain employs TRBV11-2 and TRBJ2-7; D unclear. Trimming pared 2 bases from V and 5 bases from J, leaving 10 bases between. This CDR3 is built from 13 residues. CDR1 and CDR2 (germline): SGHAT, FQNNGV. The CDR3 here is CASSLRQVHEQYF. In nucleotides, the CDR3 is TGTGCCAGCAGCTTAAGGCAGGTGCACGAGCAGTACTTC.

V usage is TRBV29-1 and J usage is TRBJ2-1; 7 bases match TRBD2. The V segment lost 7 bases and the J segment 5 bases; nucleotides outside the gene matches: 11. Germline V CDR1 and CDR2: SQVTM, ANQGSEA. The length of the CDR3 is 14 residues. The CDR3 DNA is TGCAGCGCCCACCCTAGCGGCAGGAACAATGAGCAGTTCTTC. Amino acids: CSAHPSGRNNEQFF.

This clone was picked up one time. This chain links TRBV30 with TRBJ1-2, with 7 bases fitting TRBD1. Germline V gene data show CDR1 as GTSNPN and CDR2 as SVGIG (reference sequence). The CDR3 is made up of 13 amino acids. Trimming cost V 1 base and J 7 bases; bases outside gene matches: 6. CDR3: CAWSERGRFGYTF. The CDR3, as DNA: TGTGCCTGGAGTGAGAGGGGGCGCTTTGGCTACACCTTC.

The chain carries TRBV9 and TRBJ2-5, with TRBD2 matching over 8 bases. V was clipped by 0 bases and J by 1 base; unmatched bases: 5. The germline gives CDR1 SGDLS, CDR2 YYNGEE. This CDR3 region has 16 residues. This CDR3 reads CASSVERGGIQETQYF. CDR3 nucleotides: TGTGCCAGCAGCGTAGAGCGCGGGGGGATCCAAGAGACCCAGTACTTC.

The rearrangement joins TRBV28 to TRBJ2-1, with 10 bases aligning to TRBD1. The germline CDR1 and CDR2 sequences are MDHEN and SYDVKM. The ends lost 5 bases at V and 12 bases at J; junction bases unmatched: 10. The CDR3 has 14 residues. CDR3 nucleotides: TGTGCCAGCAGTCCCTCGACAGGGGGCGCGGGGCAGTTCTTC. Translation gives CASSPSTGGAGQFF.

This chain links TRBV5-5 with TRBJ1-2; 12 bases match TRBD1. The CDR3 extends over 15 amino acids. Per the germline V gene, CDR1 is SGHKS and CDR2 is YYEKEE (reference sequence). J lost 8 bases, V lost 4 bases, and 9 bases had no gene match. CDR3 amino acids: CASSPLGQGAGGYTF. CDR3 nucleotide sequence: TGTGCCAGCAGCCCTCTGGGACAGGGGGCTGGAGGCTACACCTTC.

The sample holds one count of this clone. This sequence joins TRBV9 and TRBJ2-5; the match to TRBD1 covers 7 bases. The germline V gene has CDR1 SGDLS and CDR2 YYNGEE. This CDR3 is 14 amino acids long. J lost 5 bases, V lost 3 bases, and 7 bases had no gene match. The CDR3 protein is CASSERGRRETQYF. CDR3 DNA: TGTGCCAGCAGCGAAAGGGGGCGGAGGGAGACCCAGTACTTC. Full variable domain (missing parts from reference TRBV9 and TRBJ2-5): DSGVTQTPKHLITATGQRVTLRCSPRSGDLSVYWYQQSLDQGLQFLIQYYNGEERAKGNILERFSAQQFPDLHSELNLSSLELGDSALYFCASSERGRRETQYFGPGTRLLVL.

The rearrangement joins TRBV5-1 to TRBJ2-7, with 9 bases that match TRBD1. Germline CDR1 and CDR2: SGHRS and YFSETQ. The J segment lost 2 bases and the V segment lost 0 bases, leaving 3 bases of the junction unmatched. The CDR3 contains 15 residues. CDR3: CASSLEGQGPYEQYF. In DNA, the CDR3 is TGCGCCAGCAGCTTGGAGGGACAGGGCCCCTACGAGCAGTACTTC. Combining the CDR3 with reference TRBV5-1 and TRBJ2-7 gives the whole variable domain KAGVTQTPRYLIKTRGQQVTLSCSPISGHRSVSWYQQTPGQGLQFLFEYFSETQRNKGNFPGRFSGRQFSNSRSEMNVSTLELGDSALYLCASSLEGQGPYEQYFGPGTRLTVT.

The V call is TRBV11-3, the J call TRBJ2-2; no firm D call. Trimming removed 3 bases from V and 2 bases from J, with 10 bases in between. CDR1 is SGHNT and CDR2 is YENEEA in the germline V gene. This CDR3 comprises 15 residues. DNA of the CDR3: TGTGCCAGCAGCTTCGAACAGACAAACACCGGGGAGCTGTTTTTT. The encoded protein is CASSFEQTNTGELFF.

This chain connects TRBV5-1 to TRBJ1-4, with D unclear. Trimming left V 7 bases short and J 7 bases short, with 23 bases between. Germline lookup yields CDR1 SGHRS and CDR2 YFSETQ. The CDR3 has 16 amino acids. The CDR3 DNA is TGCGCCAGCCGCTCTGAAGGAACAGTTGCTGCTGAAAAACTGTTTTTT. Translated: CASRSEGTVAAEKLFF.

The chain combines TRBV7-9 with TRBJ2-5; 8 bases agree with TRBD2. The CDR3 is made up of 18 amino acids. Trimming cost V 1 base and J 5 bases; bases outside gene matches: 15. From germline, CDR1 is SEHNR and CDR2 FQNEAQ (reference sequence). The CDR3 here is CASSLDGGSGEFGETQYF. CDR3 DNA sequence: TGTGCCAGCAGCTTAGATGGCGGTAGCGGGGAGTTCGGGGAGACCCAGTACTTC.

This clone was counted only a few times. The CDR3 nucleotides read TGTGCCAGCAGCTTAGGTCGGAGCTATGGCTACACCTTC. It is translated as CASSLGRSYGYTF. The V call is TRBV7-9, the J call TRBJ1-2; no clear D. This CDR3 has 13 amino acids. Trimming stripped 1 base from V and 4 bases from J, with 7 bases between. Germline V CDR1 and CDR2: SEHNR, FQNEAQ (reference sequence).

This clone showed up just a few times. V gene TRBV4-1 combines with J gene TRBJ1-2, with D possibly being TRBD1 (6 bases). The CDR3 loop spans 13 amino acids. Trimming cost V 3 bases and J 2 bases, with 7 bases left between them. The V gene's germline CDR1 is MGHRA and CDR2 YSYEKL. CDR3 residues: CASSQGANYGYTF. CDR3 bases: TGCGCCAGCAGCCAGGGGGCGAACTATGGCTACACCTTC.

This chain uses TRBV7-9 with TRBJ2-7, with 10 bases aligning to TRBD1. This CDR3 comprises 15 residues. Trimming took 0 bases from V and 6 from J; bases not matched to a gene: 5. Germline assignment: CDR1 SEHNR and CDR2 FQNEAQ (reference sequence). This chain's CDR3 is CASSLAGTGEGEQYF. For the CDR3, the DNA is TGTGCCAGCAGCTTAGCCGGGACAGGGGAAGGCGAGCAGTACTTC. The full variable domain, rest sourced from reference TRBV7-9 and TRBJ2-7, is DTGVSQNPRHKITKRGQNVTFRCDPISEHNRLYWYRQTLGQGPEFLTYFQNEAQLEKSRLLSDRFSAERPKGSFSTLEIQRTEQGDSAMYLCASSLAGTGEGEQYFGPGTRLTVT.

The V gene is TRBV14, the J gene TRBJ2-3; D might be TRBD2 (5 bases). The ends were cut back, 0 bases at V and 4 bases at J, with 11 bases in the middle. The germline V gene encodes CDR1 SGHDN and CDR2 FVKESK. This CDR3 spans 15 amino acids. CDR3 in DNA: TGTGCCAGCAGCCAAGATGTAAGCGGCGCAGATACGCAGTATTTT. This sequence encodes CASSQDVSGADTQYF.

This clone was observed once. V is TRBV7-9 and J is TRBJ2-3; 10 nucleotides match TRBD2. Germline V gene data show CDR1 as SEHNR and CDR2 as FQNEAQ (reference sequence). This CDR3 comprises 16 residues. Trimming took 3 bases from V and 4 from J; bases not matched to a gene: 7. DNA of the CDR3: TGTGCCAGCAGCTTCCAGCGGGGGGGCCCATCAGATACGCAGTATTTT. It is translated as CASSFQRGGPSDTQYF. Full variable domain (missing parts from reference TRBV7-9 and TRBJ2-3): DTGVSQNPRHKITKRGQNVTFRCDPISEHNRLYWYRQTLGQGPEFLTYFQNEAQLEKSRLLSDRFSAERPKGSFSTLEIQRTEQGDSAMYLCASSFQRGGPSDTQYFGPGTRLTVL.

This chain uses TRBV3-1 (or the pseudogene TRBV3-2) with TRBJ1-2; perhaps TRBD1 as D (5 bases). Germline V gives CDR1 LGHDT, CDR2 YNNKEL (reference sequence). This CDR3 comprises 13 residues. Trimming removed 2 bases from V and 4 bases from J, with 8 bases in between. CDR3: CASSQSGSYGYTF. The CDR3 DNA reads as TGTGCCAGCAGCCAATCAGGGTCCTATGGCTACACCTTC.

For the CDR3, the DNA is TGTGCCAGCACCCAGGACAGGGGACCCGCAAAATACTTC. Protein: CASTQDRGPAKYF. The gene calls are TRBV5-5 and TRBJ2-7; 9 bases are shared with TRBD1. J was trimmed by 13 bases and V by 6 bases; bases with no gene match: 14. The V gene's germline CDR1 is SGHKS and CDR2 YYEKEE (reference sequence). The CDR3 spans 13 residues.

This chain links TRBV7-6 with TRBJ1-3; 7 nucleotides agree with TRBD1. The V gene's germline CDR1 is SGHVS and CDR2 FNYEAQ. This CDR3 comprises 15 residues. V trimming: 7 bases; J trimming: 0 bases; junction bases outside the gene matches: 6. The CDR3 DNA reads TGTGCCAGCACCGTGGGACAGAACTCTGGAAACACCATATATTTT. As protein: CASTVGQNSGNTIYF.

The genes are TRBV9 and TRBJ2-7; TRBD1 aligns across 8 bases. V trimming: 3 bases; J trimming: 6 bases; junction bases outside the gene matches: 8. CDR1 and CDR2 (germline): SGDLS, YYNGEE. CDR3 length: 14 amino acids. The CDR3 sequence is CASSETGAFLEQYF. CDR3 nucleotide sequence: TGTGCCAGCAGCGAGACAGGGGCGTTTCTCGAGCAGTACTTC.

The genes are TRBV9 and TRBJ2-5; 8 bases line up with TRBD1. CDR3 length equals 15 residues. Germline loops: CDR1 SGDLS, CDR2 YYNGEE. J lost 4 bases, V lost 4 bases, and 9 bases had no gene match. The CDR3 region has the DNA TGTGCCAGCAGCCCTAACGACAGGGGAGGAGAGACCCAGTACTTC. Its protein is CASSPNDRGGETQYF.

This clone was seen a handful of times. The chain uses TRBV20-1 and TRBJ2-5; 7 bases align to TRBD2. Trimming cost V 3 bases and J 5 bases; bases outside gene matches: 9. The length of the CDR3 is 14 residues. Per the germline V gene, CDR1 is DFQATT and CDR2 is SNEGSKA (reference sequence). CDR3 protein: CSASPLAPRETQYF. CDR3 nucleotide sequence: TGCAGTGCTAGTCCACTAGCGCCTCGTGAGACCCAGTACTTC.

Only a few counts were recorded for this clone. V gene TRBV7-8 combines with J gene TRBJ1-1; TRBD1 might be the D (5 bases). Germline CDR1 is SGHVS and CDR2 is FQNEAQ. The CDR3 is 14 amino acids. V shed 5 bases and J shed 0 bases, with 10 bases lying between them. CDR3 sequence: CASSDRTMNTEAFF. The CDR3 region has the DNA TGTGCCAGCAGCGACAGAACAATGAACACTGAAGCTTTCTTT.

V usage is TRBV19 and J usage is TRBJ2-7, with 8 positions matching TRBD2. J was trimmed by 0 bases and V by 1 base; bases with no gene match: 2. From germline, CDR1 is LNHDA and CDR2 SQIVND (reference sequence). The CDR3 contains 15 residues. CDR3 DNA: TGTGCCAGTAGTATAGTGAGCGGGGGCTCCTACGAGCAGTACTTC. This translates into CASSIVSGGSYEQYF. Full variable domain (outside the CDR3, taken from reference TRBV19 and TRBJ2-7): DGGITQSPKYLFRKEGQNVTLSCEQNLNHDAMYWYRQDPGQGLRLIYYSQIVNDFQKGDIAEGYSVSREKKESFPLTVTSAQKNPTAFYLCASSIVSGGSYEQYFGPGTRLTVT.

The rearrangement uses TRBV3-1 (or the pseudogene TRBV3-2) and TRBJ2-2; 11 bases agree with TRBD2. Losses at the gene ends were 7 bases for V and 6 bases for J; bases not matched to a gene: 7. CDR3 length equals 15 residues. The germline V gene has CDR1 LGHDT and CDR2 YNNKEL (reference sequence). CDR3 in amino acids: CASNLAGGHPGELFF. The CDR3 DNA sequence: TGTGCCAGCAATTTAGCGGGGGGGCATCCCGGGGAGCTGTTTTTT.